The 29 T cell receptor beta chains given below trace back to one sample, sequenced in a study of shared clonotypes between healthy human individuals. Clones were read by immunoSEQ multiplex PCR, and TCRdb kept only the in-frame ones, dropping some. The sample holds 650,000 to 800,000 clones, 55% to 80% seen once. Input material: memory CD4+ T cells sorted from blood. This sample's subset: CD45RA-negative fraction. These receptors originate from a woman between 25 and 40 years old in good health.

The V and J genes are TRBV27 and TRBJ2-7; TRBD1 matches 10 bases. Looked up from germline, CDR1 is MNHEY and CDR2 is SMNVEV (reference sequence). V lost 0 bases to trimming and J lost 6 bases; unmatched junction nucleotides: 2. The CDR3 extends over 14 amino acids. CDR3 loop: CASSLSGQGGEQYF. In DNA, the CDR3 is TGTGCCAGCAGTTTATCCGGACAGGGGGGCGAGCAGTACTTC.

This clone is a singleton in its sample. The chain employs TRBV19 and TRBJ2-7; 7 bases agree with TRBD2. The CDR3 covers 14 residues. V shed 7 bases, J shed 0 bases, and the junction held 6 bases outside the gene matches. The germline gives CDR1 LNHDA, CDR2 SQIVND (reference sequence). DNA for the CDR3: TGTGCCAGTACCACTAGCGTAGACTCCTACGAGCAGTACTTC. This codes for CASTTSVDSYEQYF.

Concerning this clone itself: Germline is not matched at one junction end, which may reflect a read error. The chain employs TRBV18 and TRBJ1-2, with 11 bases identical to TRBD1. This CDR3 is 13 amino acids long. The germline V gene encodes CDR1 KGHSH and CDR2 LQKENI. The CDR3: CASSPPGTGGSSF. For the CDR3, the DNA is TGTGCCAGCTCACCACCGGGGACAGGGGGTTCCTCCTTC.

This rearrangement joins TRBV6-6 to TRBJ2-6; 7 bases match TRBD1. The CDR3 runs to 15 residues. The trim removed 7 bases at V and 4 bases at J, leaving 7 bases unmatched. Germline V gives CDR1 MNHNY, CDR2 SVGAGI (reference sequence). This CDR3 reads CASNRQGSGANVLTF. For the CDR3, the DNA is TGTGCCAGCAACAGACAGGGAAGCGGGGCCAACGTCCTGACTTTC.

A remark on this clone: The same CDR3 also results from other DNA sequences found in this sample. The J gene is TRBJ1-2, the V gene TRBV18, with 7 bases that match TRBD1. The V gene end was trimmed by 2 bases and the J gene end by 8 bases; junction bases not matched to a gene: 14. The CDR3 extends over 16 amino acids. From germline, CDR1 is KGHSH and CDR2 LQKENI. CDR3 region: CASSPSTGGGQKGYTF. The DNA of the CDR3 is TGTGCCAGCTCACCATCGACGGGAGGGGGCCAGAAAGGCTACACCTTC.

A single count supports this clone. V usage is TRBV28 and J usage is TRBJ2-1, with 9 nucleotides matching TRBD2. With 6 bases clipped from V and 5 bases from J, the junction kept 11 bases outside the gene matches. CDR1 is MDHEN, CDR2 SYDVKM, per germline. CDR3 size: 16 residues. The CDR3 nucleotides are TGTGCCAGCAGCCAATTTAGCGGGAGTAATCACAATGAGCAGTTCTTC. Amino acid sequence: CASSQFSGSNHNEQFF.

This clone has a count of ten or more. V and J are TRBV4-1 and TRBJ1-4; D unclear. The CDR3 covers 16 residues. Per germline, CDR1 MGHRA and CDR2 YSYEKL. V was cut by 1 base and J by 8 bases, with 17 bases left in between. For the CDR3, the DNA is TGCGCCAGCAGCCAAGTTGACATGGGATTTGGGGAAAAACTGTTTTTT. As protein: CASSQVDMGFGEKLFF.

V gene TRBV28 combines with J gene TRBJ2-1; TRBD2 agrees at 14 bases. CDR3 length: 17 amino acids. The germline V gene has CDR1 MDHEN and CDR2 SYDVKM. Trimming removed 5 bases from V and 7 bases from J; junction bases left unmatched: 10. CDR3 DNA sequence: TGTGCCAGCAGTGTCGGGACTAGCGGGAGTCGGGGTAATGAGCAGTTCTTC. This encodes CASSVGTSGSRGNEQFF.

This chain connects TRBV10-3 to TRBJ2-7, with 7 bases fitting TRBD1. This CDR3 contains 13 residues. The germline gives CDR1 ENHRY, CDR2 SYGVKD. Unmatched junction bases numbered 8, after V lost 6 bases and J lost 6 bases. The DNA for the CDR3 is TGTGCCATCAGGGTAATCGGACAGGCCGAGCAGTACTTC. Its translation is CAIRVIGQAEQYF.

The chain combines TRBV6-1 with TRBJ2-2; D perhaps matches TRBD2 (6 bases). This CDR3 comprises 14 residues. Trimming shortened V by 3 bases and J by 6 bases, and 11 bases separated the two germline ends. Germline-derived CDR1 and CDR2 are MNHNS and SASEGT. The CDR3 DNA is TGTGCCAGCAGTGACCCAAGACTAGCCGGGGAGCTGTTTTTT. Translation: CASSDPRLAGELFF.

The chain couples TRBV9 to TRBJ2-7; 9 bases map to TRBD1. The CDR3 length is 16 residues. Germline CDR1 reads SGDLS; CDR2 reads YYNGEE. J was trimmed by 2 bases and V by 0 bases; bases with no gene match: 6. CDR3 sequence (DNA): TGTGCCAGCAGCGTAGCAGCCGGGACAGGGCCCTACGAGCAGTACTTC. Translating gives CASSVAAGTGPYEQYF.

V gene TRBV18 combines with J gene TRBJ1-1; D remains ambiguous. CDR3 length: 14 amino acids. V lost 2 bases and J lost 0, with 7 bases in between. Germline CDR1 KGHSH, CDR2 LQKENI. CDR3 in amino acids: CASSPTNMNTEAFF. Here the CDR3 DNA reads TGTGCCAGCTCACCAACAAATATGAACACTGAAGCTTTCTTT.

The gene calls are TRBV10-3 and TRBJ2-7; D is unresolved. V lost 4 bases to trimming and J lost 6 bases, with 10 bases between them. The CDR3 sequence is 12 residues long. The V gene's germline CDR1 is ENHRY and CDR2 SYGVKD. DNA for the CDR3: TGTGCCATCAGTGTACAAGGTTCCGAGCAGTACTTC. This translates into CAISVQGSEQYF.

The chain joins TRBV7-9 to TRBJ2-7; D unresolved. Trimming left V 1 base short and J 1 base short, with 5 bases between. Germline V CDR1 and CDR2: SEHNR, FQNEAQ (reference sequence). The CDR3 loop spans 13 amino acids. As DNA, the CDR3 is TGTGCCAGCAGCTTAGTACAGTCCTACGAGCAGTACTTC. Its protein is CASSLVQSYEQYF.

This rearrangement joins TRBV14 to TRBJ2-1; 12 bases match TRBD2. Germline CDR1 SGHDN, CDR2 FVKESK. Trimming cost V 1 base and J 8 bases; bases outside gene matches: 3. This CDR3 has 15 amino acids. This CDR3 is CASSQGLAGVHEQFF. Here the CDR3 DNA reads TGTGCCAGCAGCCAAGGACTAGCGGGAGTTCATGAGCAGTTCTTC.

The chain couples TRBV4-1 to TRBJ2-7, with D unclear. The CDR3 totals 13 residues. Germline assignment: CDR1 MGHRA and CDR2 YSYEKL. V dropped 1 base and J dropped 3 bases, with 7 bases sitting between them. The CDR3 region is CASSQGPFYEQYF. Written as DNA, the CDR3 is TGCGCCAGCAGCCAAGGGCCATTCTACGAGCAGTACTTC.

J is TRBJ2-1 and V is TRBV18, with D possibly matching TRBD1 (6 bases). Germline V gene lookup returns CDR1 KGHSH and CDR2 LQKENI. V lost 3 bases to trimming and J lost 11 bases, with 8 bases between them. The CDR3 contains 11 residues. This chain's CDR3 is CASSPGHKQFF. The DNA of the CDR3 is TGTGCCAGCTCACCGGGACATAAGCAGTTCTTC.

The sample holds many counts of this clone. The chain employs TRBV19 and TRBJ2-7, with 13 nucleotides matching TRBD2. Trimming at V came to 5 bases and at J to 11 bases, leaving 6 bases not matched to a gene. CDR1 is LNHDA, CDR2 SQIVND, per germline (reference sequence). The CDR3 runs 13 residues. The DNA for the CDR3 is TGTGCCAGTAGTGACTCCGGACTAGCGGGAGAGTACTTC. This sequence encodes CASSDSGLAGEYF.

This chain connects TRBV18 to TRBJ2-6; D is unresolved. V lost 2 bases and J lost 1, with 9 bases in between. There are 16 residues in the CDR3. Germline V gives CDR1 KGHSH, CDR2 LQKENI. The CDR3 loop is CASSPDLYSGANVLTF. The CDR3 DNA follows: TGTGCCAGCTCACCAGATCTTTATTCTGGGGCCAACGTCCTGACTTTC.

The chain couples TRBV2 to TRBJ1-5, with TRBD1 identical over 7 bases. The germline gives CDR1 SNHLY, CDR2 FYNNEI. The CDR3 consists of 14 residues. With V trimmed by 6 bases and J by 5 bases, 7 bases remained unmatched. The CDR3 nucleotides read TGTGCCAGCAGAGACAGGGCCGAAGATCAGCCCCAGCATTTT. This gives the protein CASRDRAEDQPQHF.

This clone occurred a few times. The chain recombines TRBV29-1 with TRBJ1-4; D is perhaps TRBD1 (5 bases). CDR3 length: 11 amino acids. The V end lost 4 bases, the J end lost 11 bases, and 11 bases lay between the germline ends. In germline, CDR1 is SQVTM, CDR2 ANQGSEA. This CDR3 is CSVGQLGKLFF. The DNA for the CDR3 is TGCAGCGTTGGACAGCTTGGCAAACTGTTTTTT.

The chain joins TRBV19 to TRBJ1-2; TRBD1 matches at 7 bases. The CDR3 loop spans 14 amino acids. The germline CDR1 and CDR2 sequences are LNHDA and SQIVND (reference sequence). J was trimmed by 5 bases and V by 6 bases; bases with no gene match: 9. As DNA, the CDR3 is TGTGCCAGTAGGAATGGACAGGCTTTTTATGGCTACACCTTC. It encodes CASRNGQAFYGYTF.

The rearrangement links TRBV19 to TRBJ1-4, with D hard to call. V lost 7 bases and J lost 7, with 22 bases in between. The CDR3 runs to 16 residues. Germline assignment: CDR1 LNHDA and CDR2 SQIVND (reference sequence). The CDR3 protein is CASTRTSGVGLEKLFF. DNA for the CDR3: TGTGCCAGTACCCGAACCAGCGGAGTAGGTCTTGAAAAACTGTTTTTT.

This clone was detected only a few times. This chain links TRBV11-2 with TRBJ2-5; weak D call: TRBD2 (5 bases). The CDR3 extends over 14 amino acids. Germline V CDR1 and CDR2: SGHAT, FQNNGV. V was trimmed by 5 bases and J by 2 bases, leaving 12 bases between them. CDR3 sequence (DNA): TGTGCCAGCAGCCCACTAGTGGGACAAGAGACCCAGTACTTC. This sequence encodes CASSPLVGQETQYF.

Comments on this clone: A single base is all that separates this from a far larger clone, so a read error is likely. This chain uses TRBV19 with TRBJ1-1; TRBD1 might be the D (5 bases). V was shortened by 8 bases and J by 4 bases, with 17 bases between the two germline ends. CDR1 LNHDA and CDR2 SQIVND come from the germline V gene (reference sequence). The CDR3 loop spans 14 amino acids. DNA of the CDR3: TGTGCCAGTTCGCCCCCGGACACAGTCACTGAAGCTTTCTTT. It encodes CASSPPDTVTEAFF.

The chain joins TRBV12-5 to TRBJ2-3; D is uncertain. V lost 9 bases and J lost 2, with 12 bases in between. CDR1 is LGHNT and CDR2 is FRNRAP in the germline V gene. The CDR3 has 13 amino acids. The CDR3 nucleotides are TGTGCTAGCGCCCCCAGGATCACAGATACGCAGTATTTT. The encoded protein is CASAPRITDTQYF. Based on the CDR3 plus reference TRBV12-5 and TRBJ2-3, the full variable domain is DARVTQTPRHKVTEMGQEVTMRCQPILGHNTVFWYRQTMMQGLELLAYFRNRAPLDDSGMPKDRFSAEMPDATLATLKIQPSEPRDSAVYFCASAPRITDTQYFGPGTRLTVL.

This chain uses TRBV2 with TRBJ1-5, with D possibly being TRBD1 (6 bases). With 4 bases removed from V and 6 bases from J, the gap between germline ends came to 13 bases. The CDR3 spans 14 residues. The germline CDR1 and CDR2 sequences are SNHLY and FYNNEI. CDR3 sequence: CASSGPRGLQPQHF. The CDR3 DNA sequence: TGTGCCAGCAGTGGCCCCCGGGGGCTTCAGCCCCAGCATTTT.

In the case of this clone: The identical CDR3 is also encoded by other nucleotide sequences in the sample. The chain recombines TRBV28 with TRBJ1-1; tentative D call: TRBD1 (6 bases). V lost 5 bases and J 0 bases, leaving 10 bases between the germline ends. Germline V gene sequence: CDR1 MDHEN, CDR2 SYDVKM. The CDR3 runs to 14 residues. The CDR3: CASSPGQLNTEAFF. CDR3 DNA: TGTGCCAGCAGTCCCGGACAGTTGAACACTGAAGCTTTCTTT.

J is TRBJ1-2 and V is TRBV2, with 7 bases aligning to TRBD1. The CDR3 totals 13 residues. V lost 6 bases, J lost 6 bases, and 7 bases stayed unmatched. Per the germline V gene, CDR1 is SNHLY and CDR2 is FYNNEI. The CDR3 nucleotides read TGTGCCAGCAGACCAACAGGGGAGAATGGCTACACCTTC. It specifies CASRPTGENGYTF.